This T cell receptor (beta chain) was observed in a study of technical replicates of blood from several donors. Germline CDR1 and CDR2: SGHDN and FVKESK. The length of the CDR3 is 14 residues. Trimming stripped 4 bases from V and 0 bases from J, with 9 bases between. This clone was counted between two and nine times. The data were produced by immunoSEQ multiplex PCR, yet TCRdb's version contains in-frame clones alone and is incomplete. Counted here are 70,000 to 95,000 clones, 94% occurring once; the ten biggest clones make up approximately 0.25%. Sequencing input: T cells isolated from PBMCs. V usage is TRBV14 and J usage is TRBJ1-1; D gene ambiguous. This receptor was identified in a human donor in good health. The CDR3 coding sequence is TGTGCCAGCAGCCGTTTCCAGGTGAACACTGAAGCTTTCTTT. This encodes CASSRFQVNTEAFF.